One sample yielded the 17 T cell receptor beta chains listed below, sequenced in a study of T cells in Graves' hyperthyroidism and ophthalmopathy (dated by TCRdb to about 2019). The method behind the library was multiplex PCR. TCRdb records Illumina HiSeq 2000 as the sequencer. Amplification of TCR beta CDR3 regions was carried out from RNA transcripts. For the first round of RT-PCR on the TCR CDR3, the HTBI primer set was used together with the Qiagen OneStep RT-PCR kit. TCRdb redid the processing of the public reads, applying fastp at Q25 and MiXCR, and retained in-frame beta chains. Every distinct CDR3 protein forms one entry, paired with its most common genes and DNA. The sample includes almost 600,000 distinct CDR3 sequences, with more than 45% observed a single time. In total, the top ten clones hold approximately 7.5% of the sample. What was sequenced was peripheral blood or thyroid tissue (not recorded which). These receptor sequences come from a woman under 30 with Graves' hyperthyroidism.

This clonotype was counted many times. The genes are TRBV6-5 and TRBJ1-1; weak D call: TRBD1 (6 bases). Germline CDR1 reads MNHEY; CDR2 reads SVGAGI. V lost 6 bases and J lost 3, with 8 bases in between. The CDR3 is made up of 12 amino acids. The chain's CDR3 is CASRGQHTEAFF. For the CDR3, the DNA is TGTGCCAGCAGGGGACAACACACTGAAGCTTTCTTT.

V gene TRBV7-2 combines with J gene TRBJ1-5; 10 bases are shared with TRBD1. Germline CDR1 SGHTA, CDR2 FQGNSA. The CDR3 runs 16 residues. The V gene end was trimmed by 6 bases and the J gene end by 3 bases; junction bases not matched to a gene: 8. The CDR3 spells CASRPDRGSFNQPQHF. CDR3 bases: TGTGCCAGCAGACCGGACAGGGGGAGTTTCAATCAGCCCCAGCATTTT. The entire variable domain, with the rest obtained from reference TRBV7-2 and TRBJ1-5, is as follows: GAGVSQSPSNKVTEKGKDVELRCDPISGHTALYWYRQSLGQGLEFLIYFQGNSAPDKSGLPSDRFSAERTGGSVSTLTIQRTQQEDSAVYLCASRPDRGSFNQPQHFGDGTRLSIL.

The V call is TRBV7-8, the J call TRBJ1-4; 8 bases align to TRBD1. CDR3 length: 15 amino acids. Unmatched junction bases numbered 10, after V lost 6 bases and J lost 7 bases. The germline CDR1 and CDR2 sequences are SGHVS and FQNEAQ. The CDR3 coding sequence is TGTGCCAGCAGAAAAGTAGGACAGGGTAGTGAAAAACTGTTTTTT. Translating it yields CASRKVGQGSEKLFF.

The sample holds a few counts of this clonotype. CDR3 protein: CAISGARGKRTDTQYF. In DNA, the CDR3 is TGTGCCATCAGTGGGGCTCGGGGGAAGAGGACAGATACGCAGTATTTT. This sequence joins TRBV10-3 and TRBJ2-3; weak D call: TRBD2 (6 bases). Germline-derived CDR1 and CDR2 are ENHRY and SYGVKD. The CDR3 is 16 residues long. V dropped 4 bases and J dropped 3 bases, with 17 bases sitting between them.

Remarks on this clonotype: One base away lies a much larger clone, so this may be a sequencing read error. V usage is TRBV9 and J usage is TRBJ1-2; a weak D match, TRBD1 (6 bases). This CDR3 has 14 residues. CDR1 SGDLS and CDR2 YYNGEE come from the germline V gene. The CDR3 protein is CASSYSDSYYGCTF. CDR3 in DNA: TGTGCCAGCAGTTACTCGGACAGCTACTATGGCTGCACCTTC.

This clonotype was seen ten or more times. The J gene is TRBJ1-1, the V gene TRBV12-3 or TRBV12-4, with D perhaps matching TRBD1 (6 bases). Trimming left V 5 bases short and J 0 bases short, with 13 bases between. This CDR3 is 15 amino acids long. CDR3 sequence reads: CASSPWTAMNTEAFF. In nucleotides, the CDR3 is TGTGCCAGCAGTCCCTGGACAGCAATGAACACTGAAGCTTTCTTT.

The table lists this clonotype with many counts. V usage is TRBV12-3 or TRBV12-4 and J usage is TRBJ1-4; 7 nucleotides align to TRBD1. The V and J ends lost 4 bases and 5 bases, in that order; junction bases with no gene match: 4. The CDR3 is 14 residues long. CDR3 sequence: CASSSWTGNEKLFF. The DNA of the CDR3 is TGTGCCAGCAGTTCCTGGACAGGCAATGAAAAACTGTTTTTT.

This clonotype has ten or more counts. The chain carries TRBV29-1 and TRBJ2-2, with D maybe TRBD2 (5 bases). Germline V gene sequence: CDR1 SQVTM, CDR2 ANQGSEA. The CDR3 length is 15 residues. V was cut by 6 bases and J by 0 bases, with 14 bases left in between. The CDR3 DNA is TGCAGCGTCCGATCTAGCTTAGCGAACACCGGGGAGCTGTTTTTT. Its translation is CSVRSSLANTGELFF.

This clonotype was observed many times. The chain employs TRBV2 and TRBJ2-2; 9 bases are a match to TRBD2. V was pared by 7 bases and J by 0 bases, with 6 bases of the junction left unmatched. This CDR3 has 16 amino acids. The germline V gene encodes CDR1 SNHLY and CDR2 FYNNEI. In DNA form, the CDR3 reads TGTGCCAGCAAACCCGCGGGGGGGGCGAACACCGGGGAGCTGTTTTTT. This gives the protein CASKPAGGANTGELFF.

This chain connects TRBV29-1 to TRBJ1-5; D call uncertain. With 8 bases removed from V and 1 base from J, the gap between germline ends came to 15 bases. The CDR3 runs to 14 residues. Germline V gene data show CDR1 as SQVTM and CDR2 as ANQGSEA. CDR3 bases: TGCAGCAGTCCACCGGGGTGGAGCAATCAGCCCCAGCATTTT. Residues: CSSPPGWSNQPQHF.

This clonotype was seen many times. This sequence joins TRBV12-3 or TRBV12-4 and TRBJ2-7, with D possibly being TRBD1 or TRBD2 (5 bases each). The CDR3 is 13 amino acids. Trimming left V 6 bases short and J 2 bases short, with 11 bases between. The CDR3 coding sequence is TGTGCCAGCAGGGCAGGGACCACCTACGAGCAGTACTTC. Protein: CASRAGTTYEQYF.

Notes on this clonotype: A much bigger clone sits one base away, suggesting this may be a read error. The gene calls are TRBV20-1 and TRBJ2-7; no clear D gene. V was trimmed by 1 base and J by 1 base, leaving 17 bases between them. The CDR3 sequence is 16 residues long. Germline V gene lookup returns CDR1 DFQATT and CDR2 SNEGSKA (reference sequence). The CDR3 reads CSARGGSRGVSYEQYF. The CDR3 DNA is TGCAGTGCTAGAGGCGGCAGCCGAGGCGTTTCCTACGAGCAGTACTTC.

The CDR3 protein is CASSLGGLAGAEHF. The CDR3 nucleotides are TGTGCCAGCAGCTTGGGTGGACTAGCGGGAGCCGAGCATTTT. This chain uses TRBV5-4 with TRBJ1-5; D gene ambiguous. Trimming cost V 0 bases and J 14 bases, with 18 bases left between them. Germline CDR1 SGHNT, CDR2 YYREEE (reference sequence). CDR3 length: 14 residues.

The gene calls are TRBV24-1 and TRBJ2-1; 7 bases match TRBD1. The germline V gene has CDR1 KGHDR and CDR2 SFDVKD. The junction had 2 bases not matched to a gene; V was cut back by 10 bases and J by 0 bases. This CDR3 is built from 13 residues. CDR3 sequence reads: CATRQGSYNEQFF. The CDR3 DNA reads TGTGCCACTAGACAGGGCTCCTACAATGAGCAGTTCTTC.

This clonotype was recorded many times. The chain couples TRBV7-2 to TRBJ1-5; D not certain. The CDR3 extends over 15 amino acids. Germline V CDR1 and CDR2: SGHTA, FQGNSA. V lost 1 base and J lost 3, with 10 bases in between. The CDR3 bases are TGTGCCAGCAGCTTAGTGATAGGTCCCAATCAGCCCCAGCATTTT. Translation: CASSLVIGPNQPQHF.

The J gene is TRBJ2-7, the V gene TRBV7-2; D ambiguous. The ends were cut back, 2 bases at V and 5 bases at J, with 7 bases in the middle. The CDR3 has 12 residues. Germline CDR1 reads SGHTA; CDR2 reads FQGNSA. The CDR3, as DNA: TGTGCCAGCAGCTTATTCCGCAACGAGCAGTACTTC. Encoded protein: CASSLFRNEQYF.

The chain is built from TRBV29-1 and TRBJ2-7, with TRBD1 identical over 9 bases. The ends lost 2 bases at V and 3 bases at J; junction bases unmatched: 5. CDR1 is SQVTM, CDR2 ANQGSEA, per germline. CDR3 size: 14 residues. This CDR3 is CSVEPGTGIYEQYF. DNA for the CDR3: TGCAGCGTTGAACCCGGGACAGGGATCTACGAGCAGTACTTC.